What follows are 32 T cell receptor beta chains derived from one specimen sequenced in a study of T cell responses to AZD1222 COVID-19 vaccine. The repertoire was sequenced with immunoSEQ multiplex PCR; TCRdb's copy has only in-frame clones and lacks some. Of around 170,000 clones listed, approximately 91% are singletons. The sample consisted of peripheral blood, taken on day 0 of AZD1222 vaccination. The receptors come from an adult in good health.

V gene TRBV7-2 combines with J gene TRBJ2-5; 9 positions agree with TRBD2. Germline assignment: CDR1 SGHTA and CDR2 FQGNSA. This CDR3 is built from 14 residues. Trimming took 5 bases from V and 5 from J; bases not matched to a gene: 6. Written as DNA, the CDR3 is TGTGCCAGCAGCCCCCGGACTAGCGTTGAGACCCAGTACTTC. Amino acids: CASSPRTSVETQYF.

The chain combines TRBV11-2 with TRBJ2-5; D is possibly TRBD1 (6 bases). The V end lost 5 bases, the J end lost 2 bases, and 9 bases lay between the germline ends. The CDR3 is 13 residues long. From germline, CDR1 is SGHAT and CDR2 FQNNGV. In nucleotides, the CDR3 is TGTGCCAGCAGCCTCCAGGGGCAAGAGACCCAGTACTTC. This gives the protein CASSLQGQETQYF. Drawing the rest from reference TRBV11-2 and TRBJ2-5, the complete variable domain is EAGVAQSPRYKIIEKRQSVAFWCNPISGHATLYWYQQILGQGPKLLIQFQNNGVVDDSQLPKDRFSAERLKGVDSTLKIQPAKLEDSAVYLCASSLQGQETQYFGPGTRLLVL.

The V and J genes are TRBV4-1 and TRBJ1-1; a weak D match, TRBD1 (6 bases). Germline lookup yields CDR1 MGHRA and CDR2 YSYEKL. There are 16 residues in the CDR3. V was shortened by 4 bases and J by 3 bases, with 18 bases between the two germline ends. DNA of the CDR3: TGCGCCAGCAGCCCTCTAGAGGGGGGCGGGGACACTGAAGCTTTCTTT. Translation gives CASSPLEGGGDTEAFF.

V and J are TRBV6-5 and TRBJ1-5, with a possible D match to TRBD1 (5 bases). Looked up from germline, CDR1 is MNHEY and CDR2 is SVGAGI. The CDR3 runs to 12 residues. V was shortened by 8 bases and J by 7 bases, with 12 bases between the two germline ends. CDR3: CASRQGWQPQHF. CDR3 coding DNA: TGTGCCAGCCGCCAGGGCTGGCAGCCCCAGCATTTT.

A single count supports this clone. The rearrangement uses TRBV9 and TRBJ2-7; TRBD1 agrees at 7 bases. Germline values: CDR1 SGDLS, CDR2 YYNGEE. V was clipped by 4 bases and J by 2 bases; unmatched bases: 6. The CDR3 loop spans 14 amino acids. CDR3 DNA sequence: TGTGCCAGCAGCATCCGGGACAGAGCCTACGAGCAGTACTTC. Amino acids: CASSIRDRAYEQYF.

Here the CDR3 DNA reads TGTGCCATCAGGTCTGACAGGCTCTATGGCTACACCTTC. Translating it yields CAIRSDRLYGYTF. The chain uses TRBV10-3 and TRBJ1-2; possibly TRBD1 for D (6 bases). The CDR3 spans 13 residues. Germline loops: CDR1 ENHRY, CDR2 SYGVKD. With 6 bases removed from V and 4 bases from J, the gap between germline ends came to 12 bases.

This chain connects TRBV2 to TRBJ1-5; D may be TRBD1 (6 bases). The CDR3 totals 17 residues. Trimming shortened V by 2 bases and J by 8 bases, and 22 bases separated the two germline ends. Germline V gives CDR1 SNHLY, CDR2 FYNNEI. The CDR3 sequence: CASSEWGRRRGEEPQHF. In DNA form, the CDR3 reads TGTGCCAGCAGTGAATGGGGGCGCCGGAGGGGAGAGGAGCCCCAGCATTTT.

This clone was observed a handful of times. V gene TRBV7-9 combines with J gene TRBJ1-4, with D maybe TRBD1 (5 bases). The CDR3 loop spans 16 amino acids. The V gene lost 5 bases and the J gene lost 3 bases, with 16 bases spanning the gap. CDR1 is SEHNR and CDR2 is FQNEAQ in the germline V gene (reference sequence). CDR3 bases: TGTGCCAGCAGCCAGTTGGTGGGGGGATCTAATGAAAAACTGTTTTTT. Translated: CASSQLVGGSNEKLFF.

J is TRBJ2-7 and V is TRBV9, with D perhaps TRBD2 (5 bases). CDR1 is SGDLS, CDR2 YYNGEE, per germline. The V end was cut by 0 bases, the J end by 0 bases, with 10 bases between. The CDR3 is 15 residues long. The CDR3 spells CASSVEGGGSYEQYF. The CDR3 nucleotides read TGTGCCAGCAGCGTAGAGGGCGGAGGCTCCTACGAGCAGTACTTC.

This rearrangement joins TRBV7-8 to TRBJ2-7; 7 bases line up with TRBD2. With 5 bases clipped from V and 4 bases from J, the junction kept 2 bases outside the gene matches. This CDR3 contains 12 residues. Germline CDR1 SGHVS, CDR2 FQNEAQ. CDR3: CASSREGYEQYF. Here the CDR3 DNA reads TGTGCCAGCAGCAGGGAGGGTTACGAGCAGTACTTC.

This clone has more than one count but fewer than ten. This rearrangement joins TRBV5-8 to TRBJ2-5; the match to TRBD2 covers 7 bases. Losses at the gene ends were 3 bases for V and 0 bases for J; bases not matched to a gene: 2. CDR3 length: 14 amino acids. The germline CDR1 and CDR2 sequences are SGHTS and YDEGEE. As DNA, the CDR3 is TGTGCCAGCAGCTGGGGGGGGGACCAAGAGACCCAGTACTTC. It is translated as CASSWGGDQETQYF.

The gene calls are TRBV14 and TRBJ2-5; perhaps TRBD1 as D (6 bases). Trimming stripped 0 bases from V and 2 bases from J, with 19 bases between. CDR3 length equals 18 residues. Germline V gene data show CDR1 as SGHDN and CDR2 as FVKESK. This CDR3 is CASSQDPEQGGLQETQYF. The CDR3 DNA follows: TGTGCCAGCAGCCAAGATCCCGAACAGGGCGGATTACAAGAGACCCAGTACTTC.

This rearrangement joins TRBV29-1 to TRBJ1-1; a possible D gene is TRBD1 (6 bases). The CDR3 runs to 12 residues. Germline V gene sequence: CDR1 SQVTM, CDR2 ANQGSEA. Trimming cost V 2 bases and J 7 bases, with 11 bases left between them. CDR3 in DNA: TGCAGCGTTGAACCCAGGGGCCTTGAAGCTTTCTTT. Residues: CSVEPRGLEAFF.

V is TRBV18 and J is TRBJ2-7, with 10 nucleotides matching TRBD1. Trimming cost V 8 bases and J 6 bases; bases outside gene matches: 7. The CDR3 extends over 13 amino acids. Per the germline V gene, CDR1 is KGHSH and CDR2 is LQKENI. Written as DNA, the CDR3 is TGTGCCAGCGGGAGGGACAGGGGAAGCGAGCAGTACTTC. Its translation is CASGRDRGSEQYF. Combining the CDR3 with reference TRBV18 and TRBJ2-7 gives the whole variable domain NAGVMQNPRHLVRRRGQEARLRCSPMKGHSHVYWYRQLPEEGLKFMVYLQKENIIDESGMPKERFSAEFPKEGPSILRIQQVVRGDSAAYFCASGRDRGSEQYFGPGTRLTVT.

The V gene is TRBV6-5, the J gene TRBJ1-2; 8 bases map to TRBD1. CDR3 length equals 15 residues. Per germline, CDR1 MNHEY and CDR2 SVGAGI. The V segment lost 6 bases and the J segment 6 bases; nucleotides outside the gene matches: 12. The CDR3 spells CASSHGAGGTDGYTF. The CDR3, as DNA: TGTGCCAGCAGCCACGGGGCAGGGGGCACTGATGGCTACACCTTC.

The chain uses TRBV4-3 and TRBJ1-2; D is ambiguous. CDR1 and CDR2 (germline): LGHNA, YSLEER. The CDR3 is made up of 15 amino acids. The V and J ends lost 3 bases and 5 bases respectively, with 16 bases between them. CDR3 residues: CASSQQIEGGYGYTF. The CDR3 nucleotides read TGCGCCAGCAGCCAGCAGATCGAGGGCGGGTATGGCTACACCTTC.

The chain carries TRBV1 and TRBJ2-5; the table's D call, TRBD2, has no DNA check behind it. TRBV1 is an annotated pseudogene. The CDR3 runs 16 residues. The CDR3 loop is CTSSQELAGGQETQYF. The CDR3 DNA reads TGCACCAGCAGCCAAGAACTAGCGGGAGGTCAAGAGACCCAGTACTTC.

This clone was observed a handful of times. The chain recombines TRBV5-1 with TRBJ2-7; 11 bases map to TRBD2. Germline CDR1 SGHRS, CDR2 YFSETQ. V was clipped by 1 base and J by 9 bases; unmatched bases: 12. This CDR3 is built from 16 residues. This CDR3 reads CASSLPGTSGSLGQYF. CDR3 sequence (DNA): TGCGCCAGCAGCTTGCCCGGGACTAGCGGAAGCCTGGGGCAGTACTTC.

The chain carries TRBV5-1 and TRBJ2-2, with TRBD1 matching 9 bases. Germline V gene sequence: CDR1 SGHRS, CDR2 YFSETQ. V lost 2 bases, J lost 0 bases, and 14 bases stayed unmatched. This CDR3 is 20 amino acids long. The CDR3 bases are TGCGCCAGCAGCTTTTCAGGTTGGACAGGGGATAAAACGAACACCGGGGAGCTGTTTTTT. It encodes CASSFSGWTGDKTNTGELFF. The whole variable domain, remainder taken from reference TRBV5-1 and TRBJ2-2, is KAGVTQTPRYLIKTRGQQVTLSCSPISGHRSVSWYQQTPGQGLQFLFEYFSETQRNKGNFPGRFSGRQFSNSRSEMNVSTLELGDSALYLCASSFSGWTGDKTNTGELFFGEGSRLTVL.

The CDR3 DNA follows: TGCGCCAGCAGCTTGTATGCCTACGAGCAGTACTTC. It codes for CASSLYAYEQYF. The chain has TRBV5-1 and TRBJ2-7; D is ambiguous. CDR3 length equals 12 residues. Trimming took 1 base from V and 2 from J, leaving 4 bases between them. Germline loops: CDR1 SGHRS, CDR2 YFSETQ.

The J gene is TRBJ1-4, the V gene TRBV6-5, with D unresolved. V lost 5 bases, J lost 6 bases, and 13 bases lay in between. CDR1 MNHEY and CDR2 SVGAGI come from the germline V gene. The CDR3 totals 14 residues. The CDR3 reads CASSRTASDEKLFF. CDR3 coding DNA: TGTGCCAGCAGTCGGACGGCTTCGGATGAAAAACTGTTTTTT.

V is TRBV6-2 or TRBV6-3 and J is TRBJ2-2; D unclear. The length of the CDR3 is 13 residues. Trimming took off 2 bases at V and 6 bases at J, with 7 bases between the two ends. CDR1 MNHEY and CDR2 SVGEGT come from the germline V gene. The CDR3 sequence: CASSYGRPGELFF. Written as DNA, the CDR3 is TGTGCCAGCAGTTACGGCAGGCCCGGGGAGCTGTTTTTT.

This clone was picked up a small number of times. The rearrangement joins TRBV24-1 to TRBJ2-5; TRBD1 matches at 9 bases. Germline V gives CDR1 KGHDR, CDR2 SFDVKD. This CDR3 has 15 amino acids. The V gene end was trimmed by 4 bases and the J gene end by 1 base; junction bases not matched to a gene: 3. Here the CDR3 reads CATSENRGPQETQYF. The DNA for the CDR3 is TGTGCCACCAGTGAAAACAGGGGGCCCCAAGAGACCCAGTACTTC.

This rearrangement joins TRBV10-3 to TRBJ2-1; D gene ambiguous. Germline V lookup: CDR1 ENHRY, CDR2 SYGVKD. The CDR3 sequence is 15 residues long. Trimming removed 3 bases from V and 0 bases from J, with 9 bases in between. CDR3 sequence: CAISDLASSYNEQFF. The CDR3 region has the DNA TGTGCCATCAGTGATCTCGCTAGCTCCTACAATGAGCAGTTCTTC.

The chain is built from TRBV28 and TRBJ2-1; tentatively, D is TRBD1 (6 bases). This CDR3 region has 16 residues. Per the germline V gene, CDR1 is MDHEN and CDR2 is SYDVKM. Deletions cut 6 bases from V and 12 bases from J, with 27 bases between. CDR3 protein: CASRGARDTTSLGQFF. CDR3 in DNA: TGTGCCAGCAGGGGGGCCCGCGACACCACATCACTTGGGCAGTTCTTC.

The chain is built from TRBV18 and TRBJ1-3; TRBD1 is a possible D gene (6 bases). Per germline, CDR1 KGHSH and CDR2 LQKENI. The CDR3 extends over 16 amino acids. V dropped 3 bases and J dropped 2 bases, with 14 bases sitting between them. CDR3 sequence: CASSPRTQGPGNTIYF. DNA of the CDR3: TGTGCCAGCTCACCTCGAACCCAGGGGCCTGGAAACACCATATATTTT.

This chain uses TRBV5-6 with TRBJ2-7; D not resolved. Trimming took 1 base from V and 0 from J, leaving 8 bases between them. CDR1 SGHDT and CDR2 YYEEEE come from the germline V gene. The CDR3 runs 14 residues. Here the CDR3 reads CASSLSGSSYEQYF. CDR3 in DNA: TGTGCCAGCAGCTTGTCGGGCAGCTCCTACGAGCAGTACTTC. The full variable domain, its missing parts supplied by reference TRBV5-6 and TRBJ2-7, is DAGVTQSPTHLIKTRGQQVTLRCSPKSGHDTVSWYQQALGQGPQFIFQYYEEEERQRGNFPDRFSGHQFPNYSSELNVNALLLGDSALYLCASSLSGSSYEQYFGPGTRLTVT.

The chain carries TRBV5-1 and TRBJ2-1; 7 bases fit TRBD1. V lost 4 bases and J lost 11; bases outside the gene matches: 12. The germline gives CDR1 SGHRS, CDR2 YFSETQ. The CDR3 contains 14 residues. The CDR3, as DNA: TGCGCCAGCAGCACCCCGACAGGGACGGGAAAGCAGTTCTTC. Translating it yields CASSTPTGTGKQFF.

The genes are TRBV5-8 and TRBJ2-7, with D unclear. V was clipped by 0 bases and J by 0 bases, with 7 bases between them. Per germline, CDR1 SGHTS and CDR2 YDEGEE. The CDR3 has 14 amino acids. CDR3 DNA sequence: TGTGCCAGCAGCTTGGAGCAGAGCTCCTACGAGCAGTACTTC. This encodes CASSLEQSSYEQYF.

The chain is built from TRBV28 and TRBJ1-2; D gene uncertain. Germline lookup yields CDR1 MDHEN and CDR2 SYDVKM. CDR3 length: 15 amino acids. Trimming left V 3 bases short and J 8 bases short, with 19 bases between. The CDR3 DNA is TGTGCCAGCAGTTTCCCACTGGGAGTTACGGGAGGCTACACCTTC. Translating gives CASSFPLGVTGGYTF.

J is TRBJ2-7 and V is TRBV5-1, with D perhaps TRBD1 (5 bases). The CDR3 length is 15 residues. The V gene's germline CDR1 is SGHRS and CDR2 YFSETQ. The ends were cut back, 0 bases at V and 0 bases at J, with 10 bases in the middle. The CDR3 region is CASSLGDSLSYEQYF. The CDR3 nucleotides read TGCGCCAGCAGCTTGGGAGACAGCCTCTCCTACGAGCAGTACTTC.

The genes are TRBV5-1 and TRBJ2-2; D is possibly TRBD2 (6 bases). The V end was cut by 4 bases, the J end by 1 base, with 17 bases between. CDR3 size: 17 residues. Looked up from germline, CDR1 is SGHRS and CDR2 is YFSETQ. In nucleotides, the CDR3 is TGCGCCAGCAGCGCGGGGTGGGGGTCGCAGAACACCGGGGAGCTGTTTTTT. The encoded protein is CASSAGWGSQNTGELFF. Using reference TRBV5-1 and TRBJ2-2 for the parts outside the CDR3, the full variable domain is KAGVTQTPRYLIKTRGQQVTLSCSPISGHRSVSWYQQTPGQGLQFLFEYFSETQRNKGNFPGRFSGRQFSNSRSEMNVSTLELGDSALYLCASSAGWGSQNTGELFFGEGSRLTVL.